This T cell receptor (beta chain) was captured in a study of OX40 agonist ivuxolimab in advanced cancers. About the study: The dose-escalation cohort had hepatocellular carcinoma, melanoma, renal cell or head and neck cancer. Study outcomes and limitations: The authors also found low normalized T-cell clonal expansion in some nonresponders. Among T cells, CD8+ cells averaged more expanded clones than CD4+ cells.

People who had autoimmune disease history or systemic immunosuppression were excluded. TCRdb keeps only in-frame clones here, not all; method: immunoSEQ multiplex PCR. This sample has 40,000 to 60,000 clones; over 75% occur once, and the top ten carry around 9.9%. About this clone: Its target is unknown.

Germline V CDR1 and CDR2: SGDLS, YYNGEE. The CDR3 totals 14 residues. The germline V and J ends were trimmed by 3 bases and 5 bases, with 13 bases remaining between them. The V gene is TRBV9, the J gene TRBJ2-3; D may be TRBD2 (6 bases). This TCR was sampled from an adult with an advanced solid tumor such as melanoma, head and neck, liver or kidney cancer. Specimen: CD4+ or CD8+ T cells sorted from blood, collected in a trial of the OX40 agonist ivuxolimab. CDR3 amino acids: CASSAMGGGDTQYF. The CDR3 DNA is TGTGCCAGCAGCGCAATGGGGGGAGGAGATACGCAGTATTTT.